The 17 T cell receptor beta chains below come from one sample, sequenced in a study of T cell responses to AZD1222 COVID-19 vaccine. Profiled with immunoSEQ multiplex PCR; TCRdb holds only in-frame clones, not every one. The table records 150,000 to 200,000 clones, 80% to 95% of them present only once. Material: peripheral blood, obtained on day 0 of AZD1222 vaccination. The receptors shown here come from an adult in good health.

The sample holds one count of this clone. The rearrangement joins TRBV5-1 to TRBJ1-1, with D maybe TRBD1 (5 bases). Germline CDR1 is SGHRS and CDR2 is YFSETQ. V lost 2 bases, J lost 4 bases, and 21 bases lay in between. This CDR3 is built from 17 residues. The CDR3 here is CASSLRSGRGRSTEAFF. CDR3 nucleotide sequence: TGCGCCAGCAGCTTACGGTCGGGGCGGGGACGGTCCACTGAAGCTTTCTTT.

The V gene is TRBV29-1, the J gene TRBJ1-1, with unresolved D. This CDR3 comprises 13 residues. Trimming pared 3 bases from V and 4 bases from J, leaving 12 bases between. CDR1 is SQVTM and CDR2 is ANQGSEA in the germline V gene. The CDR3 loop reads CSVDSGRGTEAFF. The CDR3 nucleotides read TGCAGCGTTGATAGCGGTCGGGGCACTGAAGCTTTCTTT. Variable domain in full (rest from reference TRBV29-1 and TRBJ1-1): SAVISQKPSRDICQRGTSLTIQCQVDSQVTMMFWYRQQPGQSLTLIATANQGSEATYESGFVIDKFPISRPNLTFSTLTVSNMSPEDSSIYLCSVDSGRGTEAFFGQGTRLTVV.

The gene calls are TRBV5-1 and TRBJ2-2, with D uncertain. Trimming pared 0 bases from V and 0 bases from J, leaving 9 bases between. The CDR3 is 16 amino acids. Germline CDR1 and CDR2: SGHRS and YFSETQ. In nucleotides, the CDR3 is TGCGCCAGCAGCTTGGCCGCTGCCGCGAACACCGGGGAGCTGTTTTTT. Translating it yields CASSLAAAANTGELFF.

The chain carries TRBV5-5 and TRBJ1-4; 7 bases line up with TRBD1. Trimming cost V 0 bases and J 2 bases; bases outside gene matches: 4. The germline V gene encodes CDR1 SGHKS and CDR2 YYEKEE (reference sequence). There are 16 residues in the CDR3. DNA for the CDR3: TGTGCCAGCAGCTTGGGACAGGGAGGCACTAATGAAAAACTGTTTTTT. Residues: CASSLGQGGTNEKLFF.

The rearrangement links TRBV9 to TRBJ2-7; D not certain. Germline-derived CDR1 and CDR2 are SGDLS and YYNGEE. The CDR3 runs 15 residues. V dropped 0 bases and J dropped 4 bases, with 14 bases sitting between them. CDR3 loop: CASSVDVRSLYEQYF. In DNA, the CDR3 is TGTGCCAGCAGCGTAGACGTCAGGAGTTTATACGAGCAGTACTTC.

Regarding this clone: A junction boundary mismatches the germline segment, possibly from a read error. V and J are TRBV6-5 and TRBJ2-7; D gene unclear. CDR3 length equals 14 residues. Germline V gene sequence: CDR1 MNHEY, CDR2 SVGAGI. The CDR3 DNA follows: TGTGCCAGCAGTGACTCCGGAATGGCCCGAGCGCAGTACTTC. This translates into CASSDSGMARAQYF.

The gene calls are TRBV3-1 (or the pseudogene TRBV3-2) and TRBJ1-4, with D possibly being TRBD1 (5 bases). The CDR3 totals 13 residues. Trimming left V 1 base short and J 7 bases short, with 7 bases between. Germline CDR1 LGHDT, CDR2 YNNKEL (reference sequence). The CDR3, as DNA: TGTGCCAGCAGCCAAGTGAGGGGTGAAAAACTGTTTTTT. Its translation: CASSQVRGEKLFF.

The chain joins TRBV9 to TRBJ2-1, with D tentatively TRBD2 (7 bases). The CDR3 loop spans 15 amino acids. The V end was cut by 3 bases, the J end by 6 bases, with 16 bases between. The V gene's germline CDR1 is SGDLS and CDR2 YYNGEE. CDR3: CASSEGGAPTNEQFF. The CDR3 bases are TGTGCCAGCAGCGAGGGGGGGGCCCCTACCAATGAGCAGTTCTTC.

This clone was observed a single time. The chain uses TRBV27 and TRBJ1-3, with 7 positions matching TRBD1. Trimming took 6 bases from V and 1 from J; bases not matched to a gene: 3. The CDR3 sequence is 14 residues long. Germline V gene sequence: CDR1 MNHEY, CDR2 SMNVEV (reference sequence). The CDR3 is CASSRGSSGNTIYF. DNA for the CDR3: TGTGCCAGCAGCAGGGGGAGTTCTGGAAACACCATATATTTT.

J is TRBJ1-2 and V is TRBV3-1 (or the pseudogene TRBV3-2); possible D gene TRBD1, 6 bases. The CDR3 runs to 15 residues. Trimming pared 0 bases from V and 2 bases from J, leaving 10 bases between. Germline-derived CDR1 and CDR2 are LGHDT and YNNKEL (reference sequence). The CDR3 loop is CASSQDFDRNYGYTF. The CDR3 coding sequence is TGTGCCAGCAGCCAAGATTTCGACAGGAACTATGGCTACACCTTC.

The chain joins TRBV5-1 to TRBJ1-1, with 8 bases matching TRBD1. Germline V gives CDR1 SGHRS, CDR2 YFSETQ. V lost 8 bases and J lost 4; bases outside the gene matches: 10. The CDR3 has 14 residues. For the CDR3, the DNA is TGCGCCAGTCAAAACGACAGGGGAGGCACTGAAGCTTTCTTT. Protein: CASQNDRGGTEAFF.

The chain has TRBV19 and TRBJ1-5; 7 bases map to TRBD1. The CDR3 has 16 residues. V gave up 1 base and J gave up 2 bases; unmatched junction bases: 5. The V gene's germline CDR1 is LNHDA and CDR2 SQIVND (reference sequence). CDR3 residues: CASSIGTGFRNQPQHF. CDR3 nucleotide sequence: TGTGCCAGTAGTATAGGGACAGGTTTTCGCAATCAGCCCCAGCATTTT.

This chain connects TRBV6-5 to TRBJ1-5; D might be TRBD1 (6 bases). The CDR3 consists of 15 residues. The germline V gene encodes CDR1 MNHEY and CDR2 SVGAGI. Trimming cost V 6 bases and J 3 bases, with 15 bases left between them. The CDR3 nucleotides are TGTGCCAGCAGCCCCGTTGGACAGCTCAATCAGCCCCAGCATTTT. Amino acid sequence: CASSPVGQLNQPQHF.

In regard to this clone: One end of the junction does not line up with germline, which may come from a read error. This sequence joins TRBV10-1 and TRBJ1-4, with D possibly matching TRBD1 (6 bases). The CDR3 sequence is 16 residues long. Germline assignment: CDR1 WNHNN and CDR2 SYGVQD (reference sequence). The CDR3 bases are TGCGCCACCAGTACAGGGCCTAGAGGTACTAATGAAAAACTGTTTTTT. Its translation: CATSTGPRGTNEKLFF.

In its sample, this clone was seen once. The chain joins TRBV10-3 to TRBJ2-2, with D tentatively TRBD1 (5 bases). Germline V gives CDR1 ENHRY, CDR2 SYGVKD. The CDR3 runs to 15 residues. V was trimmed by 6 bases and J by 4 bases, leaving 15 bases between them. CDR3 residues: CAISRAGYSTGELFF. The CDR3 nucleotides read TGTGCCATCAGCCGGGCAGGGTACAGCACCGGGGAGCTGTTTTTT.

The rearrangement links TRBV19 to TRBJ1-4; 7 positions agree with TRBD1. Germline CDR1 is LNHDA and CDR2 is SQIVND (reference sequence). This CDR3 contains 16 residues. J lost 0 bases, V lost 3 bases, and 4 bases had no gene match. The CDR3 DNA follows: TGTGCCAGTAGTATTCGCCAGGGGGCAACTAATGAAAAACTGTTTTTT. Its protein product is CASSIRQGATNEKLFF.

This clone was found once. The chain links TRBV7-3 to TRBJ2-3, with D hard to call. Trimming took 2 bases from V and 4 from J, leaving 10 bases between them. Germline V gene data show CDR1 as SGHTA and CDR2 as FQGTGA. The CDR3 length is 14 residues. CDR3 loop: CASSLGRAADTQYF. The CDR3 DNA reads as TGTGCCAGCAGCTTAGGCCGGGCAGCAGATACGCAGTATTTT.